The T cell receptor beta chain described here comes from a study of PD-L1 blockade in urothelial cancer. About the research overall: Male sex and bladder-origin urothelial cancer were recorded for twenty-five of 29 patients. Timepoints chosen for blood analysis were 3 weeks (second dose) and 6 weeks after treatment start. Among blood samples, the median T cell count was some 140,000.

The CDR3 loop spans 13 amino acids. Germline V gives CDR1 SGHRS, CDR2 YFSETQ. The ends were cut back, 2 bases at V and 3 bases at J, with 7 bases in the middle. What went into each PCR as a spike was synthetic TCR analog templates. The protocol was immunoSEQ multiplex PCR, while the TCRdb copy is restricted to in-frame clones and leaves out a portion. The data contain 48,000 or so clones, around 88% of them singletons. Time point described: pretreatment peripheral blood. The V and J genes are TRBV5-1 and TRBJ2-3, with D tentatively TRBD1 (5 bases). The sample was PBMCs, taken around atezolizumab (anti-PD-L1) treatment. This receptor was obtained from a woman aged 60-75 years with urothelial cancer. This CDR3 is CASSFQGTDTQYF. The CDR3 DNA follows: TGCGCCAGCAGCTTCCAGGGTACAGATACGCAGTATTTT.